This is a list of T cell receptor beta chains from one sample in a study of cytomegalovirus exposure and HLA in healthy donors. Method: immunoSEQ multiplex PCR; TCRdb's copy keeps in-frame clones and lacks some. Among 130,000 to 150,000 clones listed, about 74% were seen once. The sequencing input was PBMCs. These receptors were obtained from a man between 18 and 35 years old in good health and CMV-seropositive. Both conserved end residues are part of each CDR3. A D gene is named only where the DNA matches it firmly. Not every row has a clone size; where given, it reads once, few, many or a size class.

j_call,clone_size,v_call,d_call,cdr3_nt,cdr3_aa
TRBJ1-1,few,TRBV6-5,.,TGTGCCAGCAGTTACGGGACACGGATGAACACTGAAGCTTTCTTT,CASSYGTRMNTEAFF
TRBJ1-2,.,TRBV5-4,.,TGTGCCACCAGGACATCCAACTATGGCTACACCTTC,CATRTSNYGYTF
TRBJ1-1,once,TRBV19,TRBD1,TGTGCCAGTAGTATAGAAGGACAGGGCTATAAGAACACTGAAGCTTTCTTT,CASSIEGQGYKNTEAFF
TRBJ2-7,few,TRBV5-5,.,TGTGCCAGCAGCCTTGCGGGCTCCTACGAGCAGTACTTC,CASSLAGSYEQYF
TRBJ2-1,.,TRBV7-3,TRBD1,TGTGCCAGCAGCTTCGCCGGGACAGGTGATGAGCAGTTCTTC,CASSFAGTGDEQFF
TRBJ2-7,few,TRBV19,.,TGTGCCAGTAGTAGGTCCGGCAGGGCTTACGAGCAGTACTTC,CASSRSGRAYEQYF
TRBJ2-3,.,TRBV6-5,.,TGTGCCAGCACCCCCCGAGGACTGTTTGCAGATACGCAGTATTTT,CASTPRGLFADTQYF
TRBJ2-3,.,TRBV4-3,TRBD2,TGCGCCAGCAGCCAAGATACGGTAGCGGGAGGACTCCTTCGTACAGATACGCAGTATTTT,CASSQDTVAGGLLRTDTQYF
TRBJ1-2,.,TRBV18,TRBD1,TGTGCCAGCTCACCTGCCGGGACAGGGGTCCACTATGGCTACACCTTC,CASSPAGTGVHYGYTF
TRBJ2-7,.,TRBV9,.,TGTGCCAGCAGCGTCGGGACTCAGACCTACGAGCAGTACTTC,CASSVGTQTYEQYF
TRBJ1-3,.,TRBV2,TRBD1,TGTGCCAGCAGTGCCCCGGGACAGGGTAGAAGAAACACCATATATTTT,CASSAPGQGRRNTIYF
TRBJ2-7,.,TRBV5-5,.,TGTGCCAGCAGTCTACAGGGAAGCCCCTACGAGCAGTACTTC,CASSLQGSPYEQYF
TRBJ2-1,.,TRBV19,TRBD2,TGTGCCAGTAGTATGAGAGCGGGAGCTTACTCCTACAATGAGCAGTTCTTC,CASSMRAGAYSYNEQFF
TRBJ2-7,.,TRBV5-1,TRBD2,TGCGCCAGCAGCCTAGGGACTAGCGGGAACTACGAGCAGTACTTC,CASSLGTSGNYEQYF
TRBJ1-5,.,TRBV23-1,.,TGCGCCAGCAGTCAGTCGTCCGTTCTACGGGGCAATCAGCCCCAGCATTTT,CASSQSSVLRGNQPQHF
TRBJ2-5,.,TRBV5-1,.,TGCGCCAGCAGCCCCGGGGTCCTGCAAGAGACCCAGTACTTC,CASSPGVLQETQYF
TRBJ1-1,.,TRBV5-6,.,TGTGCCAGCAGCTTGGAATGGGGCACTCCCCTTCGGGTTTTC,CASSLEWGTPLRVF
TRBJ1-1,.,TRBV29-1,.,TGCAGCGTTGAAGATGAGGCAGTGAGAGCTTTCTTT,CSVEDEAVRAFF